The entry below describes one T cell receptor beta chain. No antigen is known for it. Per-base quality was not reported, and no clone a single base away is much larger than it. Ficoll-Paque density gradient centrifugation was the method used to isolate PBMCs. These data are taken from a study of T-cell memory formation after mild COVID-19 (dated by TCRdb to the early 2020s). Broadly, across the study: TCR sequence clusters from the two donors were largely donor specific. In a couple of donors, T-cell clones that expanded and contracted after mild COVID-19 were tracked by sequencing TCRalpha and TCRbeta repertoires over time. The cohort was made up of two young adult volunteers, one female and one male, who were previously healthy.

General conclusions and limits of the study: SARS-CoV-2 specificity of the second-wave clones peaking on day 37 was not confirmed. Some responding clones were found in pre-infection memory, which suggests that pre-existing cross-reactive memory T cells took part in the SARS-CoV-2 response. From day 15 to 85, contracting clones showed balanced CD4/CD8 phenotypes, whereas a second wave of clones that expanded from day 15 to 37 leaned towards CD4+. Contracting CD4+ clones were located mainly in the CM and EM memory subsets, whereas CD8+ clones were found to be enriched in EMRA. Only a couple of mild cases were covered by the study, and larger cohorts that include severe cases with pre-infection samples were considered necessary.

Data came from an Illumina NovaSeq 6000. TCRalpha and TCRbeta cDNA libraries were constructed by 5'RACE with constant-segment primers, with sample barcodes and unique molecular identifiers being introduced. RNA was extracted from every sample with Trizol reagent. Libraries were amplified in two PCR steps, with a second sample barcode and Illumina TruSeq adapters added in the second step. Libraries were sequenced on an Illumina NovaSeq with 2 x 150 bp paired-end reads. Regarding the original processing steps: Demultiplexing of reads and collapsing into UMI-guided consensus sequences were performed with migec v1.2.7. Using mixcr v2.1.11, UMI consensuses were aligned to TRA and TRB V and J templates and then assembled into clonotypes. Expanded or contracted clonotypes were those called significant by both edgeR and NoisET, with noise models trained on biological replicates. For edgeR calls, the cutoffs were a false discovery rate-adjusted p below 0.01 and a log2 fold-change threshold of 1. As an exploratory analysis of dynamics, max-normalized trajectories of the 1000 most abundant clonotypes were examined with PCA combined with hierarchical clustering. The CD4 or CD8 phenotype of responding clones was assigned using the separately sequenced CD4+ and CD8+ repertoires. Through fastp at Q25 and MiXCR, TCRdb rebuilt clones from the public reads, retaining in-frame beta chains. Entries are consolidated by CDR3 protein sequence, retaining the most common genes and DNA. The authors' filters were not applied to this entry. This sample holds 270,000 or so distinct CDR3 sequences; approximately 18% were observed only once. In total, the top ten clones hold 20% to 25% of the sample.

The junction shows trimming of 4 bases on V and 2 bases on J, plus 15 bases between the germline ends. From its cysteine to its phenylalanine, the CDR3 spans 15 amino acids. Of all the DNA, just the CDR3 is kept, 45 bases in frame from base 1. Sequences LNHNV (CDR1) and YYDKDF (CDR2) are obtained from the germline V gene (reference sequence). This sequence was found in a man in his late teens or twenties who had mild COVID-19 (a few samples of this study predate the infection). The sample titles of this study are shuffled in the database, so cell type and time point are left out; the donor was told from shared clones. Sequenced material: PBMCs or a T cell subset sorted from them (not recorded which). The chain is encoded by TRBV15 joined to TRBJ2-7; the D gene could be TRBD1 or TRBD2, each one agreeing over 5 bases. At the DNA level, the sequence is TGTGCCACCAGCACGCCGGGGACGCGACCCTACGAGCAGTACTTC. Translated, this gives CATSTPGTRPYEQYF.